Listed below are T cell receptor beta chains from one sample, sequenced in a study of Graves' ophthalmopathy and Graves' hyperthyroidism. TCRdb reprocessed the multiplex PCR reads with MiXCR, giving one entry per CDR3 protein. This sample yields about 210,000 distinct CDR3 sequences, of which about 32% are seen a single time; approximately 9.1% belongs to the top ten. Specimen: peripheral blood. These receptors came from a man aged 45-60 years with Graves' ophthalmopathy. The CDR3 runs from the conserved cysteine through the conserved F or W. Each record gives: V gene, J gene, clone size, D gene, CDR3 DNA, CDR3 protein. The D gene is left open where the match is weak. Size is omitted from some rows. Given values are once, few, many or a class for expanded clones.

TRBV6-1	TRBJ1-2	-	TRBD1	TGTGCCAGCAGTACCCCTCAGGGGGTAGGCGGCTACACCTTC	CASSTPQGVGGYTF
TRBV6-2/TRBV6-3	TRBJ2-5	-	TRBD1	TGTGCCAGCAGGCGCACAGGGGTAGGCGAGACCCAGTACTTC	CASRRTGVGETQYF
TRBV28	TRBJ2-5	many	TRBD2	TGTGCCAGCAGAGGAGCGGGAGTGCGTTGGGAGACCCAGTACTTC	CASRGAGVRWETQYF
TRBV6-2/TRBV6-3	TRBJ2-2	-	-	TGTGCCAGCAGTCGGGACCTCAACACCGGGGAGCTGTTTTTT	CASSRDLNTGELFF
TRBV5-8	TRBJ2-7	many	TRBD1	TGTGCCAGCAGCTTAACGGCAGGGGGAAGCCACGAGCAGTACTTC	CASSLTAGGSHEQYF
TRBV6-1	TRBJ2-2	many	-	TGTGCCAGCAGGTCACAAGCCGGGGAGCTGTTTTTT	CASRSQAGELFF
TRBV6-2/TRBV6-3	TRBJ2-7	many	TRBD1	TGTGCCAGCAGATCGGACAGGGGGCCCTCCTACGAGCAGTACTTC	CASRSDRGPSYEQYF
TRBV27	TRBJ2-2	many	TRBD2	TGTGCCAGCAGTTTCGTAGCACTAGCGGAACTTACGAACACCGGGGAGCTGTTTTTT	CASSFVALAELTNTGELFF
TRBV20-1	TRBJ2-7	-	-	TGCAGTGCGCCCAGGGCCTACGAGCAGTACTTC	CSAPRAYEQYF
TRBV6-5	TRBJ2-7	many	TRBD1	TGTGCCAGCAGGGCCGACCGGGACAGATTCTCCTACGAGCAGTACTTC	CASRADRDRFSYEQYF
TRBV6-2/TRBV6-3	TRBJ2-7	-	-	TGTGCCAGCACCCGGACAGCGGGATCGGCTATAGGCACCTACGAGCAGTACTTC	CASTRTAGSAIGTYEQYF
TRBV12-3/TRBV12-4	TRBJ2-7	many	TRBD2	TGTGCCAGCAGTTTTGGGGCGGGAGTCGGGTTCGAGCAGTACTTC	CASSFGAGVGFEQYF
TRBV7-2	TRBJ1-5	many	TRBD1	TGTGCCAGCAGCTTAGCTCGACAGGGATGGGGCAATCAGCCCCAGCATTTT	CASSLARQGWGNQPQHF
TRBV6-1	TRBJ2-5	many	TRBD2	TGTGCCAGCAGTGTTTTTAGCGGGGCGCCCCAAGAGACCCAGTACTTC	CASSVFSGAPQETQYF
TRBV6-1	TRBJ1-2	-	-	TGTGCCAGCAGTGAAGCAAGGGGACTAAAAGGCTACACCTTC	CASSEARGLKGYTF
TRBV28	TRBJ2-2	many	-	TGTGCCAGCAGTACCAGACAGGCTGCGAACACCGGGGAGCTGTTTTTT	CASSTRQAANTGELFF
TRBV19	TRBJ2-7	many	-	TGTGCCAGTAGTGTTGGACGGAACTACGAGCAGTACTTC	CASSVGRNYEQYF
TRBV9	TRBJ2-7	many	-	TGTGCCAGCAGCCCCCGCGGGGGCAGTCCCTACGAGCAGTACTTC	CASSPRGGSPYEQYF
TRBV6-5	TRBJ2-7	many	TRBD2	TGTGCCAGCAGTTTAAGGCATACCGGGACTAGTCGATACGAGCAGTACTTC	CASSLRHTGTSRYEQYF
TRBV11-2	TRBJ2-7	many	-	TGTGCCAGCAGCTTCGGGGGCGATGGGTACGAGCAGTACTTC	CASSFGGDGYEQYF
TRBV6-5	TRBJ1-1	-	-	TGTGACAGCAGTTACCGACCGGCAGGGGAAGGGAACACTGAAGCTTTCTTT	CDSSYRPAGEGNTEAFF
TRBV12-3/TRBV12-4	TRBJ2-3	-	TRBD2	TGTGCCAGCAGTGCGTGGGACTACCCAGATACGCAGTATTTT	CASSAWDYPDTQYF
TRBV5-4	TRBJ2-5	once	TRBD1	TGTGCCAGCAGGTCTGGGACAGGGGGCGTGGAGGAGACCCAGTACTTC	CASRSGTGGVEETQYF
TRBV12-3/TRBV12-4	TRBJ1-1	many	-	TGTGCCAGCAGTTTAGGCAGGAACACTGAAGCTTTCTTT	CASSLGRNTEAFF
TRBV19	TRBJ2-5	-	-	TGTGCCAGTAGTATAGATCATTTGGAGACCCAGTACTTC	CASSIDHLETQYF
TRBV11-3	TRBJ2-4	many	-	TGTGCCAGCAGCCGTGGCGTGTCTTCAAGGAACATTCAGTACTTC	CASSRGVSSRNIQYF
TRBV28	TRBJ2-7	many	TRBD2	TGTGCCAGCGGCTCTAGCGGGAGGACCTACGAGCAGTACTTC	CASGSSGRTYEQYF
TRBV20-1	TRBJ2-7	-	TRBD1	TGCAGTGCTGACCCTCCGGGACAGGGGCTCTACGAGCAGTACTTC	CSADPPGQGLYEQYF
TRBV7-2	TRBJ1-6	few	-	TGTGCCAGCAGCTTAGATTACAGGAATTCACCCCTCCACTTT	CASSLDYRNSPLHF
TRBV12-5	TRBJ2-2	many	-	TGTGCTAGTGGTTTGGTTAACGCTGGGGTCGGGGAGCTGTTTTTT	CASGLVNAGVGELFF
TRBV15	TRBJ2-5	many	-	TGTGCCACCAGCAAACCCGGACAGCAAGAGACCCAGTACTTC	CATSKPGQQETQYF
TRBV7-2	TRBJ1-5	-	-	TGTGCCAGCAGCTTAGTCGTGGGAGCCAATCAGCCCCAGCATTTT	CASSLVVGANQPQHF
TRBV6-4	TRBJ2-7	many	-	TGTGCCAGCAAAGGCAGACCCTACGAGCAGTACTTC	CASKGRPYEQYF
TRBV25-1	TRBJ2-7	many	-	TGTGCCAGCAGTACGGGATGGGCGGACGAGCAGTACTTC	CASSTGWADEQYF
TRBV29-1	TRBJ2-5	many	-	TGCAGCGTTGTCGACGCAGGAGGGGAGACCCAGTACTTC	CSVVDAGGETQYF
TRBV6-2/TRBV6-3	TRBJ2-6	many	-	TGTGCCAGCAGTCGGGGTACCTCTGGGGCCAACGTCCTGACTTTC	CASSRGTSGANVLTF
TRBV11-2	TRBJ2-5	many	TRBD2	TGTGCCAGCAGCTTGGGCGCAGGACTAGCGGGAAGAGAGACCCAGTACTTC	CASSLGAGLAGRETQYF
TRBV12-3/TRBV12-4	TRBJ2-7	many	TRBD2	TGTGCCAGCAGGAATAGCGGGATTTACGAGCAGTACTTC	CASRNSGIYEQYF
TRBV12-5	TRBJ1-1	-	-	TGTGCTAGTGGTTTGGTACTGGGCCGGTTGAACACTGAAGCTTTCTTT	CASGLVLGRLNTEAFF